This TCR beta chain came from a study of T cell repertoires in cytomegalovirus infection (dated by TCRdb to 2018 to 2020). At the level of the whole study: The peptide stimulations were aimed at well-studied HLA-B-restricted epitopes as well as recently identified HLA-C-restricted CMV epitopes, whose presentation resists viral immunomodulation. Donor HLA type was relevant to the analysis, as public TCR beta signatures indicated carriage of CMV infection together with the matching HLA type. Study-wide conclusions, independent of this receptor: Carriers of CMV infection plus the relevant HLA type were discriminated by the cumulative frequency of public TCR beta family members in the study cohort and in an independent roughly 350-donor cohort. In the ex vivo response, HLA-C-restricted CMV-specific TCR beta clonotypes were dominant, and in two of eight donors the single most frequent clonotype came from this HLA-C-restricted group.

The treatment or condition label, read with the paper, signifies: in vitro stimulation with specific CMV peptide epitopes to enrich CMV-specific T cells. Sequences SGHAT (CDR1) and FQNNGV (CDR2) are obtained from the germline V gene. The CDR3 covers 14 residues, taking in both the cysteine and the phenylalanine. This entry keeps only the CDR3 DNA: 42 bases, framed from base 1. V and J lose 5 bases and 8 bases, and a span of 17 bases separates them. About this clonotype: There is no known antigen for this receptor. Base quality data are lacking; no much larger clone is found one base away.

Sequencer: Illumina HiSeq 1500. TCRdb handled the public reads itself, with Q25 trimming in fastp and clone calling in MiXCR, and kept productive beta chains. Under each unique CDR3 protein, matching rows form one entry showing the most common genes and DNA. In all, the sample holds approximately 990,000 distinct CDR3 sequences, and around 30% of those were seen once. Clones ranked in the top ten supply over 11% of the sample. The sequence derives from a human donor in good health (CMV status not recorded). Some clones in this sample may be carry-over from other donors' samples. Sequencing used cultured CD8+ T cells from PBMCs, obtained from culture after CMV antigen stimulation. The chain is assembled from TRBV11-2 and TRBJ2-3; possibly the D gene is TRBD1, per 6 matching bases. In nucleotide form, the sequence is TGTGCCAGCAGCGGACAGACAAGCCCACTTACGCAGTATTTT. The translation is CASSGQTSPLTQYF. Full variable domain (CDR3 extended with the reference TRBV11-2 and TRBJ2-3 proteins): EAGVAQSPRYKIIEKRQSVAFWCNPISGHATLYWYQQILGQGPKLLIQFQNNGVVDDSQLPKDRFSAERLKGVDSTLKIQPAKLEDSAVYLCASSGQTSPLTQYFGPGTRLTVL.